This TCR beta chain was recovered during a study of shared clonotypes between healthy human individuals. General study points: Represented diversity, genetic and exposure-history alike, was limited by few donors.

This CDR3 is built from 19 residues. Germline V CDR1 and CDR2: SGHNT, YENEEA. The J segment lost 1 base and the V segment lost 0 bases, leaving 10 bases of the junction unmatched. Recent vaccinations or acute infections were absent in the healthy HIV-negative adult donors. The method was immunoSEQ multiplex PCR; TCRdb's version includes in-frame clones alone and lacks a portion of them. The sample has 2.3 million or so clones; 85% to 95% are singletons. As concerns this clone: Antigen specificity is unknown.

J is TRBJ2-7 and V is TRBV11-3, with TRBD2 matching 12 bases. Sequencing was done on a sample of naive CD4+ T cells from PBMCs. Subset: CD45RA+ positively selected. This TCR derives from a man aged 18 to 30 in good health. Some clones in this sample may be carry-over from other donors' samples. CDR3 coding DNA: TGTGCCAGCAGCTTAGATTCGGCTAGCGGGAGGGCCTCGTCCTACGAGCAGTACTTC. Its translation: CASSLDSASGRASSYEQYF.